Sequencing of this T cell receptor beta chain was carried out in a study of cytomegalovirus exposure and HLA in healthy donors. To note about this clone: The antigen remains unidentified.

Study outcomes and limitations: The classifier reportedly diagnosed cytomegalovirus status with high specificity and sensitivity. TCR sequences were mostly rare, though some public TCRs occurred in many donors.

This CDR3 has 11 residues. Germline V lookup: CDR1 DFQATT, CDR2 SNEGSKA (reference sequence). Trimming took off 2 bases at V and 4 bases at J, with 6 bases between the two ends. Assay used: immunoSEQ multiplex PCR; TCRdb lists only in-frame clones, some missing. The sample has 230,000 or so clones, just over 85% seen once. The sample was PBMCs. This sequence originates from a woman between 18 and 30 years old in good health and CMV-seronegative. This chain connects TRBV20-1 to TRBJ2-7; D remains ambiguous. For the CDR3, the DNA is TGCAGTGCTAGACACATGTACGAGCAGTACTTC. It yields the protein CSARHMYEQYF.